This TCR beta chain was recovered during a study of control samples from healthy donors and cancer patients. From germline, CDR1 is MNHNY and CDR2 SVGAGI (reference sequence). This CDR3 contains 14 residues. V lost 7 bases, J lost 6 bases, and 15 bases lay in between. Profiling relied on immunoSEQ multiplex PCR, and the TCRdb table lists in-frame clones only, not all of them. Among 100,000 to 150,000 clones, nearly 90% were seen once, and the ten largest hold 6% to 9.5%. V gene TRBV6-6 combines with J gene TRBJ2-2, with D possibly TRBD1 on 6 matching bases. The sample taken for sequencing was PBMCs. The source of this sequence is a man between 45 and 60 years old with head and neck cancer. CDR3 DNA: TGTGCCAGCACCCACGAGAAGGGGGCCGGGGAGCTGTTTTTT. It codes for CASTHEKGAGELFF.